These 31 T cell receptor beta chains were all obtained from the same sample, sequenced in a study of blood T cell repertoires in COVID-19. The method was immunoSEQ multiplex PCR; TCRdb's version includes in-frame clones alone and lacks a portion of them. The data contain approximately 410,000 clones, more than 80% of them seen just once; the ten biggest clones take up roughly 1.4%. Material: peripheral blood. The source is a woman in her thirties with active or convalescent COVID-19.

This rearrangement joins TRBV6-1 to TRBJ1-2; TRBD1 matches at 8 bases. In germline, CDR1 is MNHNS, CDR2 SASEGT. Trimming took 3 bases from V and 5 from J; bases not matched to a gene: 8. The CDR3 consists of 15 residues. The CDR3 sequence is CASSERGGQDYGYTF. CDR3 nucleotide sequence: TGTGCCAGCAGTGAGCGGGGGGGACAGGATTATGGCTACACCTTC.

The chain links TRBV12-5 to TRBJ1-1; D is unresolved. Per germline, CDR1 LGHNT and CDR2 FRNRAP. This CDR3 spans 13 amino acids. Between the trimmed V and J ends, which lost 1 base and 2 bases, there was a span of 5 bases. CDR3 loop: CASGLDLNTEAFF. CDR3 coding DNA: TGTGCTAGTGGTTTGGATCTTAACACTGAAGCTTTCTTT. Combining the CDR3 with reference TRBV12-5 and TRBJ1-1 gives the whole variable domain DARVTQTPRHKVTEMGQEVTMRCQPILGHNTVFWYRQTMMQGLELLAYFRNRAPLDDSGMPKDRFSAEMPDATLATLKIQPSEPRDSAVYFCASGLDLNTEAFFGQGTRLTVV.

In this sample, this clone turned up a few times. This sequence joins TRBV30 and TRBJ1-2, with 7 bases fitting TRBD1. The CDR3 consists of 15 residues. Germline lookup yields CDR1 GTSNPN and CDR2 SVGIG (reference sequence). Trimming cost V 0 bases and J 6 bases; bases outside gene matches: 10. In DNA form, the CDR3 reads TGTGCCTGGAGTGTACGATCTCAGGGGGGCGATGGCTACACCTTC. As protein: CAWSVRSQGGDGYTF.

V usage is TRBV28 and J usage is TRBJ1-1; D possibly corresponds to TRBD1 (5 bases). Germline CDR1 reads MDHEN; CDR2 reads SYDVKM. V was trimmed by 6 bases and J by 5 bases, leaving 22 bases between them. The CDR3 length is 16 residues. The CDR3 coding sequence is TGTGCCAGCAGATCCTCGGCAGGTGGGGGGGGGACTGAAGCTTTCTTT. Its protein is CASRSSAGGGGTEAFF.

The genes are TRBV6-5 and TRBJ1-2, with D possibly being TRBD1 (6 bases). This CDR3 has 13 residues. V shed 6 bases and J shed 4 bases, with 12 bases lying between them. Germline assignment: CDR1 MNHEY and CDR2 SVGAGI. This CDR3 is CASRLGQRYGYTF. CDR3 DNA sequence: TGTGCCAGCAGGCTAGGACAGCGCTATGGCTACACCTTC.

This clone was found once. The CDR3 loop is CASSYGGGGNQPQHF. CDR3 DNA sequence: TGTGCCAGCAGTTATGGTGGAGGGGGCAATCAGCCCCAGCATTTT. The genes are TRBV6-2 or TRBV6-3 and TRBJ1-5; D is perhaps TRBD1 (5 bases). From germline, CDR1 is MNHEY and CDR2 SVGEGT. The CDR3 runs 15 residues. Trimming left V 3 bases short and J 2 bases short, with 11 bases between.

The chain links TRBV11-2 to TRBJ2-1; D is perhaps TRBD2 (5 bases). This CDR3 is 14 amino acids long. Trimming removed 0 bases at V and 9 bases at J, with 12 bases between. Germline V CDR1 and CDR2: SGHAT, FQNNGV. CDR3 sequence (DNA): TGTGCCAGCAGCTTAGAAGGCGGAGGTGGTGAGCAGTTCTTC. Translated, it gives CASSLEGGGGEQFF.

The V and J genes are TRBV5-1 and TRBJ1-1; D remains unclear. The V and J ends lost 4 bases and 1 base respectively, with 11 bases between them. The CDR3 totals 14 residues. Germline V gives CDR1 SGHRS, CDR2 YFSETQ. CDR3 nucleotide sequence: TGCGCCAGCAGCGCTACCGACAAGAACACTGAAGCTTTCTTT. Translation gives CASSATDKNTEAFF.

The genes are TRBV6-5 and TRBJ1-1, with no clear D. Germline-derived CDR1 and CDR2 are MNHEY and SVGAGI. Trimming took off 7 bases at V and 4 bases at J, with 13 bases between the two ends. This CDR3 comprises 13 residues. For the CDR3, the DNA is TGTGCCAGCAAGAGGGAATTAGGCACTGAAGCTTTCTTT. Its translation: CASKRELGTEAFF.

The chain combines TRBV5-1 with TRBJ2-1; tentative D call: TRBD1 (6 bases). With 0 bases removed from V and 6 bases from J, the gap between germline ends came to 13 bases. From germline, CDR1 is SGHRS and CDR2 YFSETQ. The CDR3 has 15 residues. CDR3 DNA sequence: TGCGCCAGCAGCTTGGTGGGGGCGCACGGCAATGAGCAGTTCTTC. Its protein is CASSLVGAHGNEQFF. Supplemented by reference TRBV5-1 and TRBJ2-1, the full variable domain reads KAGVTQTPRYLIKTRGQQVTLSCSPISGHRSVSWYQQTPGQGLQFLFEYFSETQRNKGNFPGRFSGRQFSNSRSEMNVSTLELGDSALYLCASSLVGAHGNEQFFGPGTRLTVL.

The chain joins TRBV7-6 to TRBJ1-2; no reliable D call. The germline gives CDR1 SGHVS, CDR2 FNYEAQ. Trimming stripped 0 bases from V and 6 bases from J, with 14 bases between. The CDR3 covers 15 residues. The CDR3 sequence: CASSLAPEGMNGYTF. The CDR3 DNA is TGTGCCAGCAGCTTAGCGCCAGAGGGAATGAATGGCTACACCTTC.

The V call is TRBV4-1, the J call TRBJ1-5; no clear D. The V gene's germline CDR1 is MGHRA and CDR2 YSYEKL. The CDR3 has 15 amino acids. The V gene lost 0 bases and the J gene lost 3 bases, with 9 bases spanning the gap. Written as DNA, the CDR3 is TGCGCCAGCAGCCAAGATTGGGCAGTCAATCAGCCCCAGCATTTT. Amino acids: CASSQDWAVNQPQHF.

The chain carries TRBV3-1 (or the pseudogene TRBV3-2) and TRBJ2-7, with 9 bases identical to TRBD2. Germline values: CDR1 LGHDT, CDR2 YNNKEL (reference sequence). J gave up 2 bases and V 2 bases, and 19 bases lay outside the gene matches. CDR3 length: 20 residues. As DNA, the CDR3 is TGTGCCAGCAGCCAAATGCTAGGGGGAGCTAGCGGGAAGCTTCCCTACGAGCAGTACTTC. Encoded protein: CASSQMLGGASGKLPYEQYF.

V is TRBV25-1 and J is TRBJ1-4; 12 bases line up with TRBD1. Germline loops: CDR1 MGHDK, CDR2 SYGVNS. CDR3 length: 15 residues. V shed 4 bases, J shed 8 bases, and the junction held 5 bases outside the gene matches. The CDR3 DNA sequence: TGTGCCAGCAGTGCGCCCGGGACAGGGGGCGAAAAACTGTTTTTT. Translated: CASSAPGTGGEKLFF. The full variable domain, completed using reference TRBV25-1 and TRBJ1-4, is EADIYQTPRYLVIGTGKKITLECSQTMGHDKMYWYQQDPGMELHLIHYSYGVNSTEKGDLSSESTVSRIRTEHFPLTLESARPSHTSQYLCASSAPGTGGEKLFFGSGTQLSVL.

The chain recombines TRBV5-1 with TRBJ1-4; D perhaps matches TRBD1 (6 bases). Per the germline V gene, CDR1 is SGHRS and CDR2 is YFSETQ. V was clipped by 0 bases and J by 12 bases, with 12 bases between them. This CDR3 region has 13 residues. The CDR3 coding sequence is TGCGCCAGCAGCTTGGACAGGGCGGGGGAACTGTTTTTT. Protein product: CASSLDRAGELFF.

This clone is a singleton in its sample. CDR3 loop: CASSKAPTDRTKNTEAFF. The CDR3 DNA is TGTGCCAGCAGCAAAGCACCGACGGACAGGACCAAGAACACTGAAGCTTTCTTT. The rearrangement links TRBV21-1 to TRBJ1-1; TRBD1 is taken as the D call from the table, unchecked against the DNA. TRBV21-1 is noted as a pseudogene. The CDR3 extends over 18 amino acids.

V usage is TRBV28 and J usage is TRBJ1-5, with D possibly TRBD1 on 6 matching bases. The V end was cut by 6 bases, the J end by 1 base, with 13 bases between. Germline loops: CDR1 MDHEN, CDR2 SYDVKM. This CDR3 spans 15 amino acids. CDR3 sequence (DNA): TGTGCCAGCAGAAAAGACAGGTTAAGCAATCAGCCCCAGCATTTT. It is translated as CASRKDRLSNQPQHF.

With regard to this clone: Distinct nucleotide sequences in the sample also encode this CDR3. CDR3 sequence (DNA): TGTGCCAGCAGTTTATCGGGAGGCGAGCAGTACTTC. It encodes CASSLSGGEQYF. This chain uses TRBV27 with TRBJ2-7, with D possibly matching TRBD2 (6 bases). Germline CDR1 MNHEY, CDR2 SMNVEV (reference sequence). The CDR3 sequence is 12 residues long. Trimming cost V 0 bases and J 6 bases, with 6 bases left between them.

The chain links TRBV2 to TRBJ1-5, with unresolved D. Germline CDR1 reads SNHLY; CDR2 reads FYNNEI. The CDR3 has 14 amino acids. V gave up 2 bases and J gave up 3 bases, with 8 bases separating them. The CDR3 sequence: CASSEQHPNQPQHF. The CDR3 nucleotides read TGTGCCAGCAGTGAACAACACCCCAATCAGCCCCAGCATTTT.

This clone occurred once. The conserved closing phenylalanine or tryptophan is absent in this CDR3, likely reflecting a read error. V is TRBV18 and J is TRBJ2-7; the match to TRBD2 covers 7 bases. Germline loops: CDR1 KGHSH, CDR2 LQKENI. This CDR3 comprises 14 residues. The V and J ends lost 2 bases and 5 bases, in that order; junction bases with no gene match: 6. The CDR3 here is CASSPGEGLHEQYL. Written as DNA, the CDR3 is TGTGCCAGCTCACCAGGGGAGGGGTTGCACGAGCAGTACCTC.

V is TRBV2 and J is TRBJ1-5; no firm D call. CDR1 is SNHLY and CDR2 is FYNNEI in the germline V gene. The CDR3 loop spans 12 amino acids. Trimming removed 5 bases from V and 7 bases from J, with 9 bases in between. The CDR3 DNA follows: TGTGCCAGCAGTACGGAGGGCCAGCCCCAGCATTTT. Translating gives CASSTEGQPQHF.

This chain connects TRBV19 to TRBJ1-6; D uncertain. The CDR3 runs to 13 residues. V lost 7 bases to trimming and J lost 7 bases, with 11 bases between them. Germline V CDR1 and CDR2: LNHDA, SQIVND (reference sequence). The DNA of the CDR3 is TGTGCCAGTATGAAGACAAACAATTCACCCCTCCACTTT. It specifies CASMKTNNSPLHF.

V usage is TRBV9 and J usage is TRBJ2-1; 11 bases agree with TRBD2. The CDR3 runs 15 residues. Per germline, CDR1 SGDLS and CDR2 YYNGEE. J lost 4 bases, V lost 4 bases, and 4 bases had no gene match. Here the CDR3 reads CASSQGLAVYNEQFF. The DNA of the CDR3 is TGTGCCAGCAGCCAGGGACTAGCGGTATACAATGAGCAGTTCTTC.

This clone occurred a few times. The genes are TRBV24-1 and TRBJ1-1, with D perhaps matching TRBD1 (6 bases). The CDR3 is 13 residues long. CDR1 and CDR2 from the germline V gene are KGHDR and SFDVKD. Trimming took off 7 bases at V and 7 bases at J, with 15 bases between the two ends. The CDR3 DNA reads TGTGCCACCAGAGGGGGAGTTAATGATGAAGCTTTCTTT. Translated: CATRGGVNDEAFF.

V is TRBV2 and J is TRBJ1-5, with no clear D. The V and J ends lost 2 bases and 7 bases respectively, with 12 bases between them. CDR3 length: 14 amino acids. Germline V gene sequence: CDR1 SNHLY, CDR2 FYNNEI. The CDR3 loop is CASSERREGQPQHF. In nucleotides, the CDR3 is TGTGCCAGCAGTGAACGGAGGGAGGGACAGCCCCAGCATTTT. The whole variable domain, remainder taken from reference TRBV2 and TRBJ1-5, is EPEVTQTPSHQVTQMGQEVILRCVPISNHLYFYWYRQILGQKVEFLVSFYNNEISEKSEIFDDQFSVERPDGSNFTLKIRSTKLEDSAMYFCASSERREGQPQHFGDGTRLSIL.

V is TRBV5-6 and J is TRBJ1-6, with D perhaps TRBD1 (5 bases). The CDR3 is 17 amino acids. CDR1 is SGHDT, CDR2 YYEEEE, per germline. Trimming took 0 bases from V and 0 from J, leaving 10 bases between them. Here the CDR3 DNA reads TGTGCCAGCAGCTTGGGGCGGGGGAGCTCCTATAATTCACCCCTCCACTTT. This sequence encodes CASSLGRGSSYNSPLHF.

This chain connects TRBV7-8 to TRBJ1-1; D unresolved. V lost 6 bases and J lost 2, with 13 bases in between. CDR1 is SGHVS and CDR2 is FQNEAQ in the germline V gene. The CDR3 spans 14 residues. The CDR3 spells CASSYTTSNTEAFF. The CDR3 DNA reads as TGTGCCAGCAGTTATACTACAAGTAACACTGAAGCTTTCTTT. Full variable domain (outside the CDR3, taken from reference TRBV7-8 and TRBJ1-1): GAGVSQSPRYKVAKRGQDVALRCDPISGHVSLFWYQQALGQGPEFLTYFQNEAQLDKSGLPSDRFFAERPEGSVSTLKIQRTQQEDSAVYLCASSYTTSNTEAFFGQGTRLTVV.

CDR3 in DNA: TGTGCCTGGAGCGGGGGTTTAGCGGGAGTAGAGACCCAGTACTTC. Residues: CAWSGGLAGVETQYF. V is TRBV30 and J is TRBJ2-5, with TRBD2 matching 9 bases. CDR3 length equals 15 residues. The junction had 9 bases not matched to a gene; V was cut back by 3 bases and J by 4 bases. Per germline, CDR1 GTSNPN and CDR2 SVGIG (reference sequence).

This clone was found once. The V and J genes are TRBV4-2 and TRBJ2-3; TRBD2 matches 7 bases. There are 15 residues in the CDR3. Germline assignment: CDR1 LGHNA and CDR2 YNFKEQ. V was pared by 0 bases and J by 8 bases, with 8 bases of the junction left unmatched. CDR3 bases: TGTGCCAGCAGCCAAGAATACTTTGGGGGGGTTACGCAGTATTTT. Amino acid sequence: CASSQEYFGGVTQYF.

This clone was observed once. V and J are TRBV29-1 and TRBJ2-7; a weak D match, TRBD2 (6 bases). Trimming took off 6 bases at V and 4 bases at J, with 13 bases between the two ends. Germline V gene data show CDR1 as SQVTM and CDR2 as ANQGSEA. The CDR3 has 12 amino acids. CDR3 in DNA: TGCAGCGTCACATCGGGGGAGTACGAGCAGTACTTC. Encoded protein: CSVTSGEYEQYF.

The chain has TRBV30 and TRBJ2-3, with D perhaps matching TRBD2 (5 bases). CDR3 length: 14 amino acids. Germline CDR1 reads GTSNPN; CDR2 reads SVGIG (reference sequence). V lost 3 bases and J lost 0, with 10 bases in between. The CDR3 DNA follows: TGTGCCTGGAGACATCGACTAAGCACAGATACGCAGTATTTT. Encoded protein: CAWRHRLSTDTQYF.